Below are 28 T cell receptor beta chains sequenced from a single sample in a study of blood T cell repertoires in COVID-19. Sequenced by immunoSEQ multiplex PCR; TCRdb stores in-frame clones only, minus some. The sample includes approximately 260,000 clones, around 90% of them seen just once. Sequencing was done on a sample of peripheral blood. The receptor source for this set is a man in his forties or fifties with acute or convalescent COVID-19.

V gene TRBV19 combines with J gene TRBJ2-7; tentatively, D is TRBD1 (5 bases). Trimming removed 2 bases from V and 3 bases from J, with 11 bases in between. Per the germline V gene, CDR1 is LNHDA and CDR2 is SQIVND (reference sequence). The CDR3 loop spans 14 amino acids. CDR3 nucleotides: TGTGCCAGTAGTATACTAGGGGATGGCTACGAGCAGTACTTC. As protein: CASSILGDGYEQYF.

The V call is TRBV3-1 (or the pseudogene TRBV3-2), the J call TRBJ1-4, with 9 bases lining up with TRBD1. The CDR3 spans 12 residues. Germline CDR1 and CDR2: LGHDT and YNNKEL (reference sequence). With 5 bases clipped from V and 13 bases from J, the junction kept 5 bases outside the gene matches. CDR3 coding DNA: TGTGCCAGCAGCTTTCGGGACAGGGTACTGTTTTTT. Protein: CASSFRDRVLFF.

The genes are TRBV10-3 and TRBJ1-6, with D possibly TRBD1 on 5 matching bases. This CDR3 comprises 15 residues. Trimming shortened V by 3 bases and J by 9 bases, and 15 bases separated the two germline ends. Germline values: CDR1 ENHRY, CDR2 SYGVKD. Here the CDR3 DNA reads TGTGCCATCAGTGACCCGACAAGGAGGGGTTCACCCCTCCACTTT. The encoded protein is CAISDPTRRGSPLHF.

The chain couples TRBV7-9 to TRBJ2-3; no reliable D call. Germline V gene sequence: CDR1 SEHNR, CDR2 FQNEAQ (reference sequence). V shed 3 bases and J shed 3 bases, with 13 bases lying between them. This CDR3 is built from 15 residues. The CDR3 sequence is CASSFRDVRTDTQYF. DNA of the CDR3: TGTGCCAGCAGCTTTCGCGACGTGCGGACAGATACGCAGTATTTT. Full variable domain (remainder filled in from reference TRBV7-9 and TRBJ2-3): DTGVSQNPRHKITKRGQNVTFRCDPISEHNRLYWYRQTLGQGPEFLTYFQNEAQLEKSRLLSDRFSAERPKGSFSTLEIQRTEQGDSAMYLCASSFRDVRTDTQYFGPGTRLTVL.

The rearrangement joins TRBV5-1 to TRBJ2-1; possible D gene TRBD1, 6 bases. The germline CDR1 and CDR2 sequences are SGHRS and YFSETQ. Trimming took 0 bases from V and 8 from J, leaving 9 bases between them. This CDR3 is built from 13 residues. The CDR3, as DNA: TGCGCCAGCAGCTTGGGGGACAAAGATGAGCAGTTCTTC. It encodes CASSLGDKDEQFF.

The V gene is TRBV7-3, the J gene TRBJ2-7; possible D gene TRBD1, 6 bases. The CDR3 length is 14 residues. CDR1 is SGHTA and CDR2 is FQGTGA in the germline V gene. V shed 2 bases and J shed 2 bases, with 10 bases lying between them. The CDR3, as DNA: TGTGCCAGCAGCTTAGGGGACACCCCCTACGAGCAGTACTTC. Amino acids: CASSLGDTPYEQYF.

This clone was counted between two and nine times. The chain links TRBV27 to TRBJ2-3; 7 positions match TRBD2. The CDR3 has 14 residues. The junction had 0 bases not matched to a gene; V was cut back by 2 bases and J by 1 base. The germline V gene encodes CDR1 MNHEY and CDR2 SMNVEV (reference sequence). The CDR3 sequence is CASSLTSGTDTQYF. For the CDR3, the DNA is TGTGCCAGCAGTTTAACTAGCGGCACAGATACGCAGTATTTT.

This chain links TRBV5-5 with TRBJ2-1, with D possibly matching TRBD1 (6 bases). The CDR3 covers 15 residues. Germline CDR1 SGHKS, CDR2 YYEKEE (reference sequence). V was trimmed by 0 bases and J by 1 base, leaving 8 bases between them. DNA of the CDR3: TGTGCCAGCAGCTTGGGGCAGGGGTCCTACAATGAGCAGTTCTTC. Protein product: CASSLGQGSYNEQFF.

The V gene is TRBV10-1, the J gene TRBJ2-6; TRBD2 might be the D (5 bases). Germline V lookup: CDR1 WNHNN, CDR2 SYGVQD (reference sequence). The V end was cut by 3 bases, the J end by 0 bases, with 18 bases between. The CDR3 extends over 19 amino acids. DNA of the CDR3: TGCGCCAGCAGTGACCACCCGACTCCAGGAGGCTCTGGGGCCAACGTCCTGACTTTC. It yields the protein CASSDHPTPGGSGANVLTF.

The V gene is TRBV6-6, the J gene TRBJ1-6, with 7 bases lining up with TRBD1. With V trimmed by 6 bases and J by 9 bases, 8 bases remained unmatched. Per the germline V gene, CDR1 is MNHNY and CDR2 is SVGAGI (reference sequence). CDR3 length equals 14 residues. The CDR3 sequence is CASSPDRASSPLHF. DNA of the CDR3: TGTGCCAGCAGCCCCGACAGGGCGAGTTCACCCCTCCACTTT.

In its sample, this clone was seen once. The J gene is TRBJ2-5, the V gene TRBV2; perhaps TRBD2 as D (7 bases). This CDR3 has 14 amino acids. The germline V gene has CDR1 SNHLY and CDR2 FYNNEI. Trimming pared 3 bases from V and 5 bases from J, leaving 13 bases between. The DNA of the CDR3 is TGTGCCAGCAGTGATCATGGGGGGGGCGAGACCCAGTACTTC. It encodes CASSDHGGGETQYF.

The chain has TRBV18 and TRBJ1-2; D unresolved. This CDR3 spans 14 amino acids. The V end lost 2 bases, the J end lost 4 bases, and 11 bases lay between the germline ends. Germline CDR1 KGHSH, CDR2 LQKENI. The CDR3 nucleotides are TGTGCCAGCTCACCAGAGCAGGAAGGCTATGGCTACACCTTC. Protein product: CASSPEQEGYGYTF.

This rearrangement joins TRBV2 to TRBJ2-7; the D is unclear. The germline V and J ends were trimmed by 7 bases and 0 bases, with 16 bases remaining between them. Germline-derived CDR1 and CDR2 are SNHLY and FYNNEI. This CDR3 has 15 residues. The CDR3 loop is CASTTLASLSYEQYF. The CDR3 nucleotides read TGTGCCAGCACGACTCTGGCGAGCCTCTCCTACGAGCAGTACTTC.

V is TRBV2 and J is TRBJ1-5; 7 nucleotides agree with TRBD1. This CDR3 spans 15 amino acids. V gave up 6 bases and J gave up 0 bases; unmatched junction bases: 5. In germline, CDR1 is SNHLY, CDR2 FYNNEI. CDR3 residues: CASSRDSLSNQPQHF. The CDR3 coding sequence is TGTGCCAGCAGCCGGGACAGCCTTAGCAATCAGCCCCAGCATTTT.

This chain joins TRBV6-5 and TRBJ2-1; unclear D gene. CDR1 and CDR2 (germline): MNHEY, SVGAGI. CDR3 length: 11 amino acids. Trimming took off 7 bases at V and 5 bases at J, with 6 bases between the two ends. DNA for the CDR3: TGTGCCAGCATAGAGAACAATGAGCAGTTCTTC. Translating gives CASIENNEQFF.

The rearrangement links TRBV4-1 to TRBJ2-2; 8 bases are a match to TRBD1. This CDR3 region has 16 residues. The V segment lost 4 bases and the J segment 5 bases; nucleotides outside the gene matches: 9. Germline assignment: CDR1 MGHRA and CDR2 YSYEKL. CDR3 in amino acids: CASSRNRGVKTGELFF. The CDR3 DNA sequence: TGCGCCAGCAGCCGGAACAGGGGGGTAAAAACCGGGGAGCTGTTTTTT.

CDR3: CASSLGSQETQYF. The CDR3 region has the DNA TGTGCCAGCAGCCTCGGGTCACAAGAGACCCAGTACTTC. The V and J genes are TRBV9 and TRBJ2-5; D unclear. Germline V gene data show CDR1 as SGDLS and CDR2 as YYNGEE. The CDR3 totals 13 residues. V lost 4 bases and J lost 2, with 9 bases in between.

The rearrangement links TRBV9 to TRBJ1-6; the D gene is possibly TRBD1 (6 bases). Trimming took 0 bases from V and 9 from J, leaving 10 bases between them. Germline values: CDR1 SGDLS, CDR2 YYNGEE. CDR3 size: 14 residues. DNA of the CDR3: TGTGCCAGCAGCGTAGAAGGGGGTGGTTCACCCCTCCACTTT. This codes for CASSVEGGGSPLHF.

In this sample, this clone turned up once. The chain joins TRBV13 to TRBJ1-2, with D hard to call. Germline V gives CDR1 PRHDT, CDR2 FYEKMQ (reference sequence). The germline V and J ends were trimmed by 6 bases and 6 bases, with 14 bases remaining between them. The CDR3 consists of 13 residues. The chain's CDR3 is CASRSLIEDGYTF. The CDR3 DNA reads TGTGCCAGCAGATCACTTATCGAGGATGGCTACACCTTC.

The chain's CDR3 is CASRPGTEGGYTF. CDR3 in DNA: TGCGCCAGCAGGCCCGGGACTGAGGGAGGCTACACCTTC. The rearrangement links TRBV5-1 to TRBJ1-2; TRBD1 might be the D (5 bases). This CDR3 is built from 13 residues. Trimming pared 5 bases from V and 8 bases from J, leaving 16 bases between. Germline V gene sequence: CDR1 SGHRS, CDR2 YFSETQ.

In this sample, this clone turned up a few times. The chain has TRBV7-8 and TRBJ2-7; 10 positions match TRBD1. This CDR3 is built from 16 residues. Germline V CDR1 and CDR2: SGHVS, FQNEAQ. The junction had 11 bases not matched to a gene; V was cut back by 3 bases and J by 6 bases. CDR3 amino acids: CASSFTPGTGAREQYF. CDR3 sequence (DNA): TGTGCCAGCAGCTTTACACCCGGGACAGGGGCCCGCGAGCAGTACTTC.

The chain carries TRBV11-3 and TRBJ2-7, with 7 bases fitting TRBD1. Germline V CDR1 and CDR2: SGHNT, YENEEA. The CDR3 loop spans 15 amino acids. J was trimmed by 3 bases and V by 6 bases; bases with no gene match: 11. CDR3 bases: TGTGCCAGCAGTCCAAAAGGGACAGACCGCTACGAGCAGTACTTC. It encodes CASSPKGTDRYEQYF. Full variable domain (remainder filled in from reference TRBV11-3 and TRBJ2-7): EAGVVQSPRYKIIEKKQPVAFWCNPISGHNTLYWYLQNLGQGPELLIRYENEEAVDDSQLPKDRFSAERLKGVDSTLKIQPAELGDSAVYLCASSPKGTDRYEQYFGPGTRLTVT.

The chain combines TRBV6-5 with TRBJ2-1; D might be TRBD2 (6 bases). Between the trimmed V and J ends, which lost 5 bases and 7 bases, there was a span of 18 bases. This CDR3 is 15 amino acids long. CDR1 and CDR2 (germline): MNHEY, SVGAGI. The CDR3 DNA reads as TGTGCCAGCAGTAAACTAGCTGGGTTCGGGAATGAGCAGTTCTTC. This codes for CASSKLAGFGNEQFF.

This CDR3 reads CAAGSLNTEAFF. The CDR3 DNA reads as TGTGCGGCGGGAAGTTTGAACACTGAAGCTTTCTTT. The J gene is TRBJ1-1, the V gene TRBV6-5; D unresolved. There are 12 residues in the CDR3. Per germline, CDR1 MNHEY and CDR2 SVGAGI.

The chain has TRBV6-5 and TRBJ2-2; unclear D gene. The CDR3 runs to 13 residues. The V end lost 3 bases, the J end lost 6 bases, and 8 bases lay between the germline ends. Germline CDR1 is MNHEY and CDR2 is SVGAGI. The CDR3 reads CASSYLLSGELFF. The CDR3 DNA reads as TGTGCCAGCAGTTATCTTCTGTCCGGGGAGCTGTTTTTT.

The chain carries TRBV12-3 or TRBV12-4 and TRBJ1-2, with D perhaps TRBD1 (6 bases). The CDR3 loop spans 13 amino acids. V was clipped by 3 bases and J by 8 bases, with 13 bases between them. CDR3 in DNA: TGTGCCAGCAGTTTCCAGGGGCGCGGAGGCTACACCTTC. This sequence encodes CASSFQGRGGYTF.

The CDR3 sequence is CASSTGSGQPQHF. The CDR3 coding sequence is TGTGCCAGCAGCACAGGGTCCGGACAGCCCCAGCATTTT. V is TRBV28 and J is TRBJ1-5; possibly TRBD1 for D (6 bases). Germline assignment: CDR1 MDHEN and CDR2 SYDVKM. This CDR3 region has 13 residues. Trimming removed 6 bases from V and 7 bases from J, with 13 bases in between.

The V call is TRBV5-4, the J call TRBJ1-2; tentatively, D is TRBD1 (6 bases). V was trimmed by 4 bases and J by 0 bases, leaving 16 bases between them. The CDR3 is 16 amino acids. In germline, CDR1 is SGHNT, CDR2 YYREEE (reference sequence). DNA for the CDR3: TGTGCCAGCAGCCCCGGGGGGGACATTGCTAACTATGGCTACACCTTC. Its translation is CASSPGGDIANYGYTF.